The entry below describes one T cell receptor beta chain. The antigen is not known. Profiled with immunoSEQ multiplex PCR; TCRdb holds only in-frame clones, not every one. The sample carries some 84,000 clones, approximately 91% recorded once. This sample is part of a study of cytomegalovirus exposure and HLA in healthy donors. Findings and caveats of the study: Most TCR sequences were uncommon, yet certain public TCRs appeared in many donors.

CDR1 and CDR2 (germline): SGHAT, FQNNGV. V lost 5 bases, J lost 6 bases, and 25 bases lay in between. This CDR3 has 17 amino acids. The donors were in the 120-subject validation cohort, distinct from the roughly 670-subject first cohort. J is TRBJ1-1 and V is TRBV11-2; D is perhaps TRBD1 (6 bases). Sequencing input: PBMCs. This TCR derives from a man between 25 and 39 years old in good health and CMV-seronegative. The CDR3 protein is CASSLETGWVFHSEAFF. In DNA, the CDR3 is TGTGCCAGCAGCCTTGAAACAGGGTGGGTATTCCATTCTGAAGCTTTCTTT.